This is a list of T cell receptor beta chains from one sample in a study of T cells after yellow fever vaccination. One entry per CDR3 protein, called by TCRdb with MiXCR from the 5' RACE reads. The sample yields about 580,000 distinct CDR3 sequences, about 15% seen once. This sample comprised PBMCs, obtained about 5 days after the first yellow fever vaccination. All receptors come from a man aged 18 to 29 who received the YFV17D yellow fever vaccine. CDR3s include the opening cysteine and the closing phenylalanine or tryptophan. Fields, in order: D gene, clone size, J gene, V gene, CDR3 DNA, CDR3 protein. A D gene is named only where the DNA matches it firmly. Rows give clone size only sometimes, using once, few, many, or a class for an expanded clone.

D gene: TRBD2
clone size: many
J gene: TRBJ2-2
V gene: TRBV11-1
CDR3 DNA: TGTGCCAGCAGCTTCGTCGGGGGGGGCCAATCCCCTGGGACCGGGGAGCTGTTTTTT
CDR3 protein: CASSFVGGGQSPGTGELFF

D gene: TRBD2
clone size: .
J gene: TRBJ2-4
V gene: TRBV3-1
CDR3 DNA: TGTGCCAGCAGCCTCCGGGGGGGGGCCAAAAACATTCAGTACTTC
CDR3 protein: CASSLRGGAKNIQYF

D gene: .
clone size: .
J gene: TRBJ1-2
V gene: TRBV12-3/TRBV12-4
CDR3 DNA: TGTGCCAGCAGTTTTTACCAGGGGAGAGGCTACACCTTC
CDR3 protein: CASSFYQGRGYTF

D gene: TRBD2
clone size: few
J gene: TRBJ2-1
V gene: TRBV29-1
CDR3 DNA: TGCAGCGTTGACGGGTTAGCGGGGGGCAGCTCCTACAATGAGCAGTTCTTC
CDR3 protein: CSVDGLAGGSSYNEQFF

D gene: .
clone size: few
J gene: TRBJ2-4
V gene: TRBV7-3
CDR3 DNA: TGTGCCAGCAGCCCGGGTCCGGGCGAGCTAGCCAAAAACATTCAGTACTTC
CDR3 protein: CASSPGPGELAKNIQYF

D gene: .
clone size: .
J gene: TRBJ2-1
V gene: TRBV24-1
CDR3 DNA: TGTGCCACACGGGGGGCCGATTACAATGAGCAGTTCTTC
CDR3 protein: CATRGADYNEQFF

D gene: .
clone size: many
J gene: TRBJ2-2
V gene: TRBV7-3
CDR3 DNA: TGTGCCAGCAGGACGGGTCCCGGGGAGCTGTTTTTT
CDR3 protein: CASRTGPGELFF

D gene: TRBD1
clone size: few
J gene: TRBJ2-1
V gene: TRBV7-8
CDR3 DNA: TGTGCCAGCACCTTAAAAGGGACAGTCTCCTACAATGAGCAGTTCTTC
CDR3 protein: CASTLKGTVSYNEQFF

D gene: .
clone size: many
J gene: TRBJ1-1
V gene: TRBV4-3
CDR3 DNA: TGCGCCAGCAGCCAAGACATGGGAAACACTGAAGCTTTCTTT
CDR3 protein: CASSQDMGNTEAFF

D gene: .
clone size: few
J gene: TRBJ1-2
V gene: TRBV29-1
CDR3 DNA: TGCAGCGTTGAGTTGTTAGGGATCTATGGCTACACCTTC
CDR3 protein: CSVELLGIYGYTF

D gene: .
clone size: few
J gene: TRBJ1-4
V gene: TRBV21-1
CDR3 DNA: TGTGCCAGCAGCAAAGAGAAGAGGGGCGAGGCTAATGAAAAACTGTTTTTT
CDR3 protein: CASSKEKRGEANEKLFF

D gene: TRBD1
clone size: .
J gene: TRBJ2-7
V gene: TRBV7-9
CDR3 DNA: TGTGCCAGCAGCTCCCAGGACAGGGGTGACGAGCAGTACTTC
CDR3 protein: CASSSQDRGDEQYF

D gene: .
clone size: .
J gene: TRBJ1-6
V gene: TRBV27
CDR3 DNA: TGTGCCAGCAGCCGAGGGGCAGATAATTCACCCCTCCACTTT
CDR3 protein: CASSRGADNSPLHF

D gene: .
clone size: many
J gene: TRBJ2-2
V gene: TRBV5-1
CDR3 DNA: TGCGCCAGCAGCAGAGACAGCTCTAACACCGGGGAGCTGTTTTTT
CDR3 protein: CASSRDSSNTGELFF

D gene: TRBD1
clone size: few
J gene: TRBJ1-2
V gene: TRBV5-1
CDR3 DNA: TGCGCCAGCAGCCAGCGGACAGGGGGTAACTATGGCTACACCTTC
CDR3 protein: CASSQRTGGNYGYTF

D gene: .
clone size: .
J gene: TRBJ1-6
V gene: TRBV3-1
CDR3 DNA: TGTGCCAGCTGCCAATTGGTCCAGGGTCGGTCACCCCTCCACTTT
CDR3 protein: CASCQLVQGRSPLHF

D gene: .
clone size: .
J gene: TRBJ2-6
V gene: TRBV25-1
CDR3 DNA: TGTGCCAGCAGTGCACTAGTCTCTGGGGCCAACGTCCTGACTTTC
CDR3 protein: CASSALVSGANVLTF

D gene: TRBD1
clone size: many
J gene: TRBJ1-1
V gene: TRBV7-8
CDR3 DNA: TGTGCCAGCAGCCCCGGACAGGCTAACCCAAACACTGAAGCTTTCTTT
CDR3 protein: CASSPGQANPNTEAFF

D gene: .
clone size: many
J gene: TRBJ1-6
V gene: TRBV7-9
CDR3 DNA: TGTGCCAGCAGCTTAGAGGACACGGATTCACCCCTCCACTTT
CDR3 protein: CASSLEDTDSPLHF

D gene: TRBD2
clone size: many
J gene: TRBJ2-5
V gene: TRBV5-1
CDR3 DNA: TGCGCCAGCAGCCCCGGGACTAGCGGGGCCCAAGAGACCCAGTACTTC
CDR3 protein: CASSPGTSGAQETQYF

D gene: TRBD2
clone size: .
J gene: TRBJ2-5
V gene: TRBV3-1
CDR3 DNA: TGTGCCAGCAGCCTTCAAAGCGGGGGCGGAGAGACCCAGTACTTC
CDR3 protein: CASSLQSGGGETQYF

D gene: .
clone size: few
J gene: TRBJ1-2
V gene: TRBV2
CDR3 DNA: TGTGCCAGCAGCGGCGAAAGGACCTATGGCTACACCTTC
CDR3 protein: CASSGERTYGYTF

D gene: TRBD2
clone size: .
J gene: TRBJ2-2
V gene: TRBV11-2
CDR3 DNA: TGTGCCATATCCCCCAGGGCTAGCGGGGGCCCAAGGACCGGGGAGCTGTTTTTT
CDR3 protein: CAISPRASGGPRTGELFF

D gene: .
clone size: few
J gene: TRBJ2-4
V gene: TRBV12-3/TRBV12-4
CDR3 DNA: TGTGCCAGCAGTATCCGGGCCCCTAAAAACATTCAGTACTTC
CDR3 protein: CASSIRAPKNIQYF

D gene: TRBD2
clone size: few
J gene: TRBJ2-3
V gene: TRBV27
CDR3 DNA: TGTGCCAGCAGTTGGAGCGGGGGCACAGATACGCAGTATTTT
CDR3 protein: CASSWSGGTDTQYF

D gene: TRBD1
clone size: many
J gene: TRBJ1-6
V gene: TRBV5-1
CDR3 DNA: TGCGCCAGCAGCCCGGAGGGGGCCCGAATATCAAGTTCACCCCTCCACTTT
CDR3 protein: CASSPEGARISSSPLHF

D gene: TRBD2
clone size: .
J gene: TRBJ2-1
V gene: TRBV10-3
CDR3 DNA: TGTGCCATCGGCCTAGCGGGGGGGCCGCTTAACAATGAGCAGTTCTTC
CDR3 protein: CAIGLAGGPLNNEQFF

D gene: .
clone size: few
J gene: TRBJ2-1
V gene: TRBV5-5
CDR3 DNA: TGTGCCAGCAGCTTGGGAGAGTCCTACAATGAGCAGTTCTTC
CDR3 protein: CASSLGESYNEQFF

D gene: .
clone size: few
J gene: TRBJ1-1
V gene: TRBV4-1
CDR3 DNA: TGCGCCAGCAGCCAAGCCCGGTCCGGCCCTGAAGCTTTCTTT
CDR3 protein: CASSQARSGPEAFF

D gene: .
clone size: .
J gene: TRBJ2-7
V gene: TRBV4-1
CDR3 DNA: TGCGCCAGCAGCCGAAACCTTCCAGGGGGGCCTTTTACCTACGAGCAGTACTTC
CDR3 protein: CASSRNLPGGPFTYEQYF